These 2 T cell receptor beta chains originate from one sample sequenced in a study of T cells in Graves' hyperthyroidism and ophthalmopathy. Amplification of TCR beta CDR3 regions used RNA as the template. RT-PCR in the first round (using the HTBI primer set) targeted the TCR CDR3. TCRdb ran MiXCR on the multiplex PCR reads and lists one entry per CDR3 protein. The table lists hundreds of thousands of distinct CDR3 sequences, approximately 25% of them singletons. Sequences were obtained from blood. The receptor set was obtained from a young woman with Graves' ophthalmopathy.

This clonotype was detected ten times or more. This chain connects TRBV6-1 to TRBJ1-2; D call uncertain. The CDR3 contains 13 residues. V lost 1 base, J lost 8 bases, and 11 bases lay in between. Germline V gene data show CDR1 as MNHNS and CDR2 as SASEGT. The CDR3 is CASSEGLSQGYTF. In DNA form, the CDR3 reads TGTGCCAGCAGTGAAGGGTTGTCTCAAGGCTACACCTTC.

The chain is built from TRBV14 and TRBJ2-7, with 8 bases fitting TRBD1. Germline V lookup: CDR1 SGHDN, CDR2 FVKESK. V shed 1 base, J shed 5 bases, and the junction held 1 base outside the gene matches. The CDR3 has 13 amino acids. CDR3 amino acids: CASSQGRGHEQYF. The CDR3 nucleotides read TGTGCCAGCAGCCAAGGCAGGGGGCACGAGCAGTACTTC. Using reference TRBV14 and TRBJ2-7 for the parts outside the CDR3, the full variable domain is EAGVTQFPSHSVIEKGQTVTLRCDPISGHDNLYWYRRVMGKEIKFLLHFVKESKQDESGMPNNRFLAERTGGTYSTLKVQPAELEDSGVYFCASSQGRGHEQYFGPGTRLTVT.